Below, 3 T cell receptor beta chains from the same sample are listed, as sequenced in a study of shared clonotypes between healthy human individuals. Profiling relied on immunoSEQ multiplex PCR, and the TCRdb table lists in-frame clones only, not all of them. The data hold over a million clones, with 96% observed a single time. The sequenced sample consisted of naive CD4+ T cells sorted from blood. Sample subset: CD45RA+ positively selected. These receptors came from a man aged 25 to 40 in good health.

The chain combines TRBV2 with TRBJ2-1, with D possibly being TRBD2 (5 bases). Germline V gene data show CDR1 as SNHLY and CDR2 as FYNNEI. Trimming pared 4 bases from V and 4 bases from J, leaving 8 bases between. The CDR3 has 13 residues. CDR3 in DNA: TGTGCCAGCAGTGTTCGGGGATACAATGAGCAGTTCTTC. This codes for CASSVRGYNEQFF.

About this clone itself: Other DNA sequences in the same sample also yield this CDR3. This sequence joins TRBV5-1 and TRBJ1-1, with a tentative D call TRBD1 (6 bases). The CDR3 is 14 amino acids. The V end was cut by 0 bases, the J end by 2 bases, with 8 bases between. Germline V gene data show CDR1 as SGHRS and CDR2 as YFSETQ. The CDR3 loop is CASSLAGGNTEAFF. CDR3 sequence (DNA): TGCGCCAGCAGCTTGGCCGGGGGCAACACTGAAGCTTTCTTT.

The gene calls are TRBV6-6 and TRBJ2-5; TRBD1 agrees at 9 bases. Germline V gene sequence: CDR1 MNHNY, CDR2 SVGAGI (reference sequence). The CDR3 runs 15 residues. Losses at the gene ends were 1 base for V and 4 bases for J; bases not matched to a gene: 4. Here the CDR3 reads CASSYLQGAGETQYF. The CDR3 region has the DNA TGTGCCAGCAGTTACTTACAGGGGGCCGGAGAGACCCAGTACTTC.